These T cell receptor beta chains were read from a single sample in a study of OX40 agonist ivuxolimab in advanced cancers. Clones were read by immunoSEQ multiplex PCR, and TCRdb kept only the in-frame ones, dropping some. The data contain about 64,000 clones, roughly 80% of them singletons. The sample in question was CD4+ or CD8+ T cells sorted from blood, obtained in a trial of the OX40 agonist ivuxolimab. These TCRs come from an adult with an advanced solid tumor such as melanoma, head and neck, liver or kidney cancer. CDR3s include the opening cysteine and the closing phenylalanine or tryptophan. D genes are given only for firm matches. Clone size is shown for a subset of rows, as once, few, many or a class of expanded clone.

d_call: .
j_call: TRBJ1-1
clone_size: once
v_call: TRBV7-3
cdr3_aa: CASSSGPGNTEAFF
cdr3_nt: TGTGCCAGCAGCTCAGGGCCAGGGAACACTGAAGCTTTCTTT

d_call: .
j_call: TRBJ2-1
clone_size: .
v_call: TRBV6-5
cdr3_aa: CASSYPGTNEQFF
cdr3_nt: TGTGCCAGCAGTTACCCCGGGACCAATGAGCAGTTCTTC

d_call: .
j_call: TRBJ2-7
clone_size: once
v_call: TRBV20-1
cdr3_aa: CSASLYEQYF
cdr3_nt: TGCAGTGCTAGCCTCTACGAGCAGTACTTC

d_call: TRBD1
j_call: TRBJ2-3
clone_size: once
v_call: TRBV5-6
cdr3_aa: CASSLVGQGASDTQYF
cdr3_nt: TGTGCCAGCAGCTTGGTGGGACAGGGGGCCTCAGATACGCAGTATTTT

d_call: TRBD1
j_call: TRBJ1-4
clone_size: few
v_call: TRBV7-9
cdr3_aa: CASSLRKRQGPEPEKLFF
cdr3_nt: TGTGCCAGCAGCTTAAGGAAAAGACAGGGGCCAGAACCTGAAAAACTGTTTTTT

d_call: .
j_call: TRBJ2-7
clone_size: .
v_call: TRBV6-1
cdr3_aa: CASRDPRERSYEQYF
cdr3_nt: TGTGCCAGCAGGGACCCCAGGGAGAGATCCTACGAGCAGTACTTC

d_call: .
j_call: TRBJ2-3
clone_size: .
v_call: TRBV5-8
cdr3_aa: CASSPSGLYTQYF
cdr3_nt: TGTGCCAGCAGCCCCTCGGGGCTATATACGCAGTATTTT

d_call: TRBD2
j_call: TRBJ2-1
clone_size: .
v_call: TRBV9
cdr3_aa: CASSVGREGTYNEQFF
cdr3_nt: TGTGCCAGCAGCGTAGGACGGGAGGGCACCTACAATGAGCAGTTCTTC

d_call: TRBD1
j_call: TRBJ1-1
clone_size: .
v_call: TRBV6-5
cdr3_aa: CASSPDRGRDTEAFF
cdr3_nt: TGTGCCAGCAGCCCGGACAGGGGACGGGACACTGAAGCTTTCTTT

d_call: .
j_call: TRBJ1-2
clone_size: .
v_call: TRBV19
cdr3_aa: CASRVDPYGYTF
cdr3_nt: TGTGCCAGTAGAGTGGATCCCTATGGCTACACCTTC

d_call: .
j_call: TRBJ2-2
clone_size: .
v_call: TRBV19
cdr3_aa: CASSAAQSATGELFF
cdr3_nt: TGTGCCAGTAGCGCCGCCCAGTCAGCTACCGGGGAGCTGTTTTTT

d_call: .
j_call: TRBJ2-7
clone_size: .
v_call: TRBV28
cdr3_aa: CASSLLGRAQYF
cdr3_nt: TGTGCCAGCAGTTTGTTAGGCAGGGCGCAGTACTTC

d_call: .
j_call: TRBJ2-2
clone_size: .
v_call: TRBV10-3
cdr3_aa: CATGWTTGELFF
cdr3_nt: TGTGCAACGGGGTGGACCACCGGGGAGCTGTTTTTT

d_call: TRBD1
j_call: TRBJ2-2
clone_size: .
v_call: TRBV6-5
cdr3_aa: CASSYGHRGTGELFF
cdr3_nt: TGTGCCAGCAGTTACGGCCACAGGGGCACCGGGGAGCTGTTTTTT

d_call: TRBD1
j_call: TRBJ2-3
clone_size: .
v_call: TRBV9
cdr3_aa: CASSVRGQGTDTQYF
cdr3_nt: TGTGCCAGCAGCGTCCGAGGACAGGGGACAGATACGCAGTATTTT

d_call: TRBD2
j_call: TRBJ2-7
clone_size: .
v_call: TRBV6-4
cdr3_aa: CASSRGSGSSYEQYF
cdr3_nt: TGTGCCAGCAGTAGGGGTAGCGGGAGCTCCTACGAGCAGTACTTC

d_call: TRBD1
j_call: TRBJ1-2
clone_size: medium-sized
v_call: TRBV28
cdr3_aa: CASSLTGKGYGYTF
cdr3_nt: TGTGCCAGCAGCCTGACAGGGAAAGGGTATGGCTACACCTTC

d_call: .
j_call: TRBJ2-5
clone_size: .
v_call: TRBV2
cdr3_aa: CASSAPPGEETQYF
cdr3_nt: TGTGCCAGCAGTGCCCCGCCAGGGGAAGAGACCCAGTACTTC

d_call: .
j_call: TRBJ2-3
clone_size: .
v_call: TRBV10-3
cdr3_aa: CAISSRPPDTQYF
cdr3_nt: TGTGCCATCAGCTCCCGTCCCCCAGATACGCAGTATTTT

d_call: TRBD2
j_call: TRBJ2-3
clone_size: .
v_call: TRBV28
cdr3_aa: CASSLSGRMDTQYF
cdr3_nt: TGTGCCAGCAGTTTAAGCGGGAGGATGGATACGCAGTATTTT

d_call: .
j_call: TRBJ1-3
clone_size: .
v_call: TRBV7-2
cdr3_aa: CASSLASYSGNTIYF
cdr3_nt: TGTGCCAGCAGCTTAGCCTCTTACAGCGGAAACACCATATATTTT

d_call: .
j_call: TRBJ1-2
clone_size: .
v_call: TRBV5-5
cdr3_aa: CASSLIGGHNYGYTF
cdr3_nt: TGTGCCAGCAGCTTGATAGGGGGTCATAACTATGGCTACACCTTC

d_call: .
j_call: TRBJ2-2
clone_size: .
v_call: TRBV6-4
cdr3_aa: CASSAVQGTGELFF
cdr3_nt: TGTGCCAGCAGTGCAGTACAGGGCACCGGGGAGCTGTTTTTT

d_call: .
j_call: TRBJ2-3
clone_size: .
v_call: TRBV5-1
cdr3_aa: CASSPDTDTQYF
cdr3_nt: TGCGCCAGCAGTCCAGACACAGATACGCAGTATTTT

d_call: .
j_call: TRBJ2-3
clone_size: .
v_call: TRBV14
cdr3_aa: CASSQIGTDTQYF
cdr3_nt: TGTGCCAGCAGCCAGATTGGCACAGATACGCAGTATTTT

d_call: TRBD1
j_call: TRBJ1-2
clone_size: .
v_call: TRBV27
cdr3_aa: CASSSYGQGDYGYTF
cdr3_nt: TGTGCCAGCAGTTCCTACGGACAGGGGGACTATGGCTACACCTTC

d_call: TRBD1
j_call: TRBJ2-5
clone_size: .
v_call: TRBV18
cdr3_aa: CASSENRGSQETQYF
cdr3_nt: TGTGCCAGCTCAGAGAACAGGGGCTCCCAAGAGACCCAGTACTTC

d_call: .
j_call: TRBJ1-5
clone_size: few
v_call: TRBV30
cdr3_aa: CAWSPGGKQPQHF
cdr3_nt: TGTGCCTGGAGTCCGGGGGGGAAACAGCCCCAGCATTTT

d_call: TRBD1
j_call: TRBJ2-3
clone_size: .
v_call: TRBV5-1
cdr3_aa: CASSLSGGSTDTQYF
cdr3_nt: TGCGCCAGCAGCTTATCAGGGGGAAGCACAGATACGCAGTATTTT

d_call: .
j_call: TRBJ1-1
clone_size: .
v_call: TRBV7-2
cdr3_aa: CASSLDFRDFTEAFF
cdr3_nt: TGTGCCAGCAGCTTAGATTTTAGGGATTTCACTGAAGCTTTCTTT

d_call: .
j_call: TRBJ2-3
clone_size: once
v_call: TRBV9
cdr3_aa: CASSGGRTSTDTQYF
cdr3_nt: TGTGCCAGCAGTGGGGGGAGAACTAGCACAGATACGCAGTATTTT

d_call: .
j_call: TRBJ2-5
clone_size: .
v_call: TRBV5-6
cdr3_aa: CASSLGPGVGETQYF
cdr3_nt: TGTGCCAGCAGCTTGGGACCAGGGGTTGGAGAGACCCAGTACTTC

d_call: TRBD1
j_call: TRBJ1-2
clone_size: .
v_call: TRBV5-5
cdr3_aa: CASSPGQGRDYGYTF
cdr3_nt: TGTGCCAGCAGCCCTGGACAGGGAAGGGACTATGGCTACACCTTC

d_call: .
j_call: TRBJ1-5
clone_size: .
v_call: TRBV23-1
cdr3_aa: CASVLLGNSNQPQHF
cdr3_nt: TGCGCCAGCGTACTGTTGGGTAATAGCAATCAGCCCCAGCATTTT

d_call: .
j_call: TRBJ1-5
clone_size: .
v_call: TRBV18
cdr3_aa: CASSDGQLGNQPQHF
cdr3_nt: TGTGCCAGCTCGGACGGACAGCTGGGCAATCAGCCCCAGCATTTT

d_call: .
j_call: TRBJ2-2
clone_size: .
v_call: TRBV19
cdr3_aa: CASSSPDWTNTGELFF
cdr3_nt: TGTGCCAGTAGTAGTCCCGATTGGACGAACACCGGGGAGCTGTTTTTT

d_call: TRBD1
j_call: TRBJ1-5
clone_size: few
v_call: TRBV7-9
cdr3_aa: CASSFTGGQPQHF
cdr3_nt: TGTGCCAGCAGCTTCACAGGGGGCCAGCCCCAGCATTTT

d_call: TRBD2
j_call: TRBJ2-5
clone_size: .
v_call: TRBV28
cdr3_aa: CASSLGGTGVETQYF
cdr3_nt: TGTGCCAGCAGTTTGGGAGGGACGGGAGTAGAGACCCAGTACTTC